The T cell receptor beta chain under discussion was sequenced for a study of blood T cell repertoires in COVID-19. Turning to the study itself: Donors in the United States, Italy and Spain gave samples during acute or convalescent COVID-19. PBMCs, B-cell-depleted T cells, or T cells provided the cDNA or gDNA that made up the material.

Only in-frame clones appear in the TCRdb table, and some are missing; sequencing was by immunoSEQ multiplex PCR. The table has 25,000 to 30,000 clones, more than 75% seen once. Per the germline V gene, CDR1 is SGHAT and CDR2 is FQNNGV. V dropped 1 base and J dropped 2 bases, with 15 bases sitting between them. The CDR3 spans 16 residues. Sequencing input: peripheral blood. The receptor's source is a human donor in a cohort sampled during active COVID-19. The J gene is TRBJ2-7, the V gene TRBV11-2; D may be TRBD1 (6 bases). CDR3 sequence reads: CASSLAPRGVTYEQYF. DNA for the CDR3: TGTGCCAGCAGCTTAGCCCCCAGGGGCGTTACCTACGAGCAGTACTTC.